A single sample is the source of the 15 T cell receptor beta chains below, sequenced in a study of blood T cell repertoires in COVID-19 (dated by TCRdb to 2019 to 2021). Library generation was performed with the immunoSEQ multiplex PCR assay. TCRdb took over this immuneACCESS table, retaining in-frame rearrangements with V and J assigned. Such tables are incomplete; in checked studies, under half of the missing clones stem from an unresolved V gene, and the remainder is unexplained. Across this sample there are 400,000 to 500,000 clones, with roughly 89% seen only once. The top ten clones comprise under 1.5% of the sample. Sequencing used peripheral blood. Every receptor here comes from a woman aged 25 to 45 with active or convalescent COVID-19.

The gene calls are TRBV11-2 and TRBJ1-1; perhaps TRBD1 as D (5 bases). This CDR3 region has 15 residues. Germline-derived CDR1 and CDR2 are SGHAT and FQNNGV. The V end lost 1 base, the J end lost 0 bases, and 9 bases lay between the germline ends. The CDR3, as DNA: TGTGCCAGCAGCTTAGTAGGGGATTTGAACACTGAAGCTTTCTTT. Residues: CASSLVGDLNTEAFF.

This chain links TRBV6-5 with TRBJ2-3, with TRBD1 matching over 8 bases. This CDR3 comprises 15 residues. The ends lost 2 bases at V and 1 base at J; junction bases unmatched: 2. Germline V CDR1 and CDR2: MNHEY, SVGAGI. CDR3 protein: CASSYGGQGTDTQYF. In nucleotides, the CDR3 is TGTGCCAGCAGTTACGGGGGACAGGGCACAGATACGCAGTATTTT.

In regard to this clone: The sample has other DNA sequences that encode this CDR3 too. The CDR3 DNA reads as TGTGCCAGCAGCCCGACAGGGGGCAATCAGCCCCAGCATTTT. It translates to CASSPTGGNQPQHF. The rearrangement links TRBV3-1 (or the pseudogene TRBV3-2) to TRBJ1-5; 8 nucleotides line up with TRBD1. V lost 4 bases to trimming and J lost 2 bases; unmatched junction nucleotides: 1. The CDR3 consists of 14 residues. Germline V lookup: CDR1 LGHDT, CDR2 YNNKEL (reference sequence).

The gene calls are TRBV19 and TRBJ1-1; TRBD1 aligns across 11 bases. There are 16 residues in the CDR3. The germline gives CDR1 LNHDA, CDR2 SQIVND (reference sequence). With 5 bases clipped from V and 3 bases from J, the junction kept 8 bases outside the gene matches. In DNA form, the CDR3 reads TGTGCCAGTAGTGCCCGGGACAGGGGGTCTGACACTGAAGCTTTCTTT. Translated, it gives CASSARDRGSDTEAFF.

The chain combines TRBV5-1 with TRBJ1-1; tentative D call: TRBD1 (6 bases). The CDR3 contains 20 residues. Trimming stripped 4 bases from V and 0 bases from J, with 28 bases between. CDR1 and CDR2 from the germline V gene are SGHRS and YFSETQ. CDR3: CASSTRPRYVKGTLNTEAFF. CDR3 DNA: TGCGCCAGCAGCACCCGCCCCCGATATGTAAAGGGGACATTGAACACTGAAGCTTTCTTT.

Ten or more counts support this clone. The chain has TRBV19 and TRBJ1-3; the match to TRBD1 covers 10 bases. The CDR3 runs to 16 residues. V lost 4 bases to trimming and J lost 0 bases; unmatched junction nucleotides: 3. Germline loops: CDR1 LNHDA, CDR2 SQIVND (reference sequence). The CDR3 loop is CASSTRQGASGNTIYF. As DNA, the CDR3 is TGTGCCAGTAGTACCCGACAGGGGGCCTCTGGAAACACCATATATTTT.

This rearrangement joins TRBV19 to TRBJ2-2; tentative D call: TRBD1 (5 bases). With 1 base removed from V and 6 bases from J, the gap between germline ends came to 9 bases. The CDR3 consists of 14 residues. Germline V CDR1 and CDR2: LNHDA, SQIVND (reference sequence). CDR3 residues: CASSIGQGSGELFF. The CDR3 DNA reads TGTGCCAGTAGTATAGGGCAGGGATCCGGGGAGCTGTTTTTT.

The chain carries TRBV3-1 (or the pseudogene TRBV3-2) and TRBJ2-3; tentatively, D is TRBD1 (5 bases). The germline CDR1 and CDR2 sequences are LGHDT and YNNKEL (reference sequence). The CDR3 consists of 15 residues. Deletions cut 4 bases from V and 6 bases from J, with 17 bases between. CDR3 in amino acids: CASSPPRATLDTQYF. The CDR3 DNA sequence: TGTGCCAGCAGCCCCCCCAGGGCGACTCTGGATACGCAGTATTTT.

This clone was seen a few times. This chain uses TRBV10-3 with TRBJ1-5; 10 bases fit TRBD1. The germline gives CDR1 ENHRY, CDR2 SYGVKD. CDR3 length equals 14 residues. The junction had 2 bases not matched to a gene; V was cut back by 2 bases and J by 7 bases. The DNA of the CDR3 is TGTGCCATCAGTGAGGGGACAGGGGACCAGCCCCAGCATTTT. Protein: CAISEGTGDQPQHF.

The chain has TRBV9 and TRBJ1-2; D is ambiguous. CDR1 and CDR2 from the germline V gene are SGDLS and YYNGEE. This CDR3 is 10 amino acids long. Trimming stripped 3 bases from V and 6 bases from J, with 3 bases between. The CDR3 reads CASSGHGYTF. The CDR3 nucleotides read TGTGCCAGCAGCGGGCATGGCTACACCTTC. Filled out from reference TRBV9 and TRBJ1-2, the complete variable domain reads DSGVTQTPKHLITATGQRVTLRCSPRSGDLSVYWYQQSLDQGLQFLIQYYNGEERAKGNILERFSAQQFPDLHSELNLSSLELGDSALYFCASSGHGYTFGSGTRLTVV.

For the CDR3, the DNA is TGTGCCAGCAGTTACACCGACAGGAACACTGAAGCTTTCTTT. It translates to CASSYTDRNTEAFF. V is TRBV6-2 or TRBV6-3 and J is TRBJ1-1; a weak D match, TRBD1 (5 bases). CDR1 is MNHEY and CDR2 is SVGEGT in the germline V gene. V was pared by 2 bases and J by 1 base, with 8 bases between. This CDR3 spans 14 amino acids.

Here the CDR3 reads CASSKTGGGHQPQHF. CDR3 nucleotide sequence: TGTGCCAGTAGTAAAACAGGGGGAGGGCATCAGCCCCAGCATTTT. The rearrangement joins TRBV19 to TRBJ1-5; 8 bases are a match to TRBD1. Germline trimming cut 4 bases from V and 5 bases from J; bases unmatched to any gene: 7. Germline V gene sequence: CDR1 LNHDA, CDR2 SQIVND (reference sequence). The CDR3 has 15 residues.

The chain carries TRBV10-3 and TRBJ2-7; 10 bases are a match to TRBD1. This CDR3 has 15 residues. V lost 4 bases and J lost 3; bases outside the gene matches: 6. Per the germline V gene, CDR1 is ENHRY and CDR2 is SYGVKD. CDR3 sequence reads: CAISGGQGVNYEQYF. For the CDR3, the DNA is TGTGCCATCAGTGGTGGACAGGGGGTTAACTACGAGCAGTACTTC.

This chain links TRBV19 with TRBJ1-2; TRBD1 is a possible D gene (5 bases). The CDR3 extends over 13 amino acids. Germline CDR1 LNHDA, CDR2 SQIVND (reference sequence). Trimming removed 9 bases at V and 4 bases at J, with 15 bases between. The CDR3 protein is CASPDRWAYGYTF. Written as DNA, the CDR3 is TGTGCCAGCCCCGACAGATGGGCCTATGGCTACACCTTC.

CDR3 nucleotide sequence: TGTGCCAGCAGCCAACCGACAGGCCGCTACACCTTC. This translates into CASSQPTGRYTF. This chain connects TRBV3-1 (or the pseudogene TRBV3-2) to TRBJ1-2; TRBD1 might be the D (6 bases). Germline lookup yields CDR1 LGHDT and CDR2 YNNKEL (reference sequence). Trimming took off 2 bases at V and 9 bases at J, with 10 bases between the two ends. The CDR3 totals 12 residues.